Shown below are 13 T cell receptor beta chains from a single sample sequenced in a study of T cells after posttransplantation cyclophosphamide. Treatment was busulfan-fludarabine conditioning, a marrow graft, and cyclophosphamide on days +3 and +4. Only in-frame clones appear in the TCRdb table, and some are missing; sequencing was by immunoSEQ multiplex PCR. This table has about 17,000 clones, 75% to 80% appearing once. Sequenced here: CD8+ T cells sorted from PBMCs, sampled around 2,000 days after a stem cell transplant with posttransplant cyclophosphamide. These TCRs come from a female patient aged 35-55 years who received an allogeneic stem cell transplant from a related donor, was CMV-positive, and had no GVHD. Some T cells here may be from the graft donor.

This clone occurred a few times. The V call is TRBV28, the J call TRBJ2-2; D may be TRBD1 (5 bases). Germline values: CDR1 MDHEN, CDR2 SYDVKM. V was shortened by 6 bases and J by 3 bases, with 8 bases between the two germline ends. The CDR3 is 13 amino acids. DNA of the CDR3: TGTGCCAGCAGGGCCAGGGACACCGGGGAGCTGTTTTTT. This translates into CASRARDTGELFF. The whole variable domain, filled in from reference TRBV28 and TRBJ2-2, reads DVKVTQSSRYLVKRTGEKVFLECVQDMDHENMFWYRQDPGLGLRLIYFSYDVKMKEKGDIPEGYSVSREKKERFSLILESASTNQTSMYLCASRARDTGELFFGEGSRLTVL.

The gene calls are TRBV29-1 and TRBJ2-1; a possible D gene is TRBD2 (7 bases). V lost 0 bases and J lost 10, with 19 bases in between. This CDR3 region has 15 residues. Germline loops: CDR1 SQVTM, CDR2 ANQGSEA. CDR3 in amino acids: CSVEERSAGAGEQFF. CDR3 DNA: TGCAGCGTTGAAGAACGATCGGCGGGGGCCGGGGAGCAGTTCTTC.

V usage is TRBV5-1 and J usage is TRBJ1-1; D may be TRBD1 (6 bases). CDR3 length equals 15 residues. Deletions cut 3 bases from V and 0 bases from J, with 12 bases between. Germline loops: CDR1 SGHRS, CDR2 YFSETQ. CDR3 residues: CASSWGQGMNTEAFF. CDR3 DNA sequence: TGCGCCAGCAGCTGGGGACAAGGGATGAACACTGAAGCTTTCTTT.

CDR3 sequence (DNA): TGTGCCAGTAGTGCCACGGCGGAGAACACTGAAGCTTTCTTT. This gives the protein CASSATAENTEAFF. The chain combines TRBV19 with TRBJ1-1; D unclear. This CDR3 is 14 amino acids long. The germline V and J ends were trimmed by 5 bases and 1 base, with 11 bases remaining between them. Per the germline V gene, CDR1 is LNHDA and CDR2 is SQIVND (reference sequence).

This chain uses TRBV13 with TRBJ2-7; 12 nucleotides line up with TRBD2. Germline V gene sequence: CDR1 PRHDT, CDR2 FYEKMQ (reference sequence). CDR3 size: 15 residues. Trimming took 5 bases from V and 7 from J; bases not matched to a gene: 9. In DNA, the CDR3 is TGTGCCAGCAGCCCCCCCGGACTAGCGGGGAGGGAGCAGTACTTC. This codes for CASSPPGLAGREQYF.

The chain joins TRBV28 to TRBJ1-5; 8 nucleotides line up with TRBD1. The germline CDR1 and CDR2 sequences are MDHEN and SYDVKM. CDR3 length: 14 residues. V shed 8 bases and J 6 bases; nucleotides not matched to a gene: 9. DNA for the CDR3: TGTGCCAGCCAATACGGACAGGGCAGTCAGCCCCAGCATTTT. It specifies CASQYGQGSQPQHF.

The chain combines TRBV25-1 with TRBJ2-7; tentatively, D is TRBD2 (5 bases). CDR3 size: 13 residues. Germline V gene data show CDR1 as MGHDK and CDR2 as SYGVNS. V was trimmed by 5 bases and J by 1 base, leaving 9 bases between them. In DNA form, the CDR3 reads TGTGCCAGCAGTTCCGGGGTTTCCTACGAGCAGTACTTC. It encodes CASSSGVSYEQYF.

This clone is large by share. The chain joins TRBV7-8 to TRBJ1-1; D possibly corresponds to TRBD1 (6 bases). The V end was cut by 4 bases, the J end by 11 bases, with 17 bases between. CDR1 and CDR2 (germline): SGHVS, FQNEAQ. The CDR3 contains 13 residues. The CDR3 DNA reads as TGTGCCAGCAGCTCCCGCTCAACAGGGTGGGCTTTCTTT. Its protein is CASSSRSTGWAFF.

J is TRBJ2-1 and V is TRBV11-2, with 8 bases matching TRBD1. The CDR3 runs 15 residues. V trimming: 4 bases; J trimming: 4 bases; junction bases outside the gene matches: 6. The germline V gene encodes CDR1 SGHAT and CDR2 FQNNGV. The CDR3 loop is CASSYGRTGYNEQFF. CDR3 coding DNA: TGTGCCAGCAGCTACGGAAGGACAGGGTACAATGAGCAGTTCTTC.

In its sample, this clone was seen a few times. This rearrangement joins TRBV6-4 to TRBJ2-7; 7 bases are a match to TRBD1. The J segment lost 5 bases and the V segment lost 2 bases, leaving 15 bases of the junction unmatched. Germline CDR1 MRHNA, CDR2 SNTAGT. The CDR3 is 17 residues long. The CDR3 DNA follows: TGTGCCAGCAGTGACATTGGAGAAAGGGGGCCTCGGAACGAGCAGTACTTC. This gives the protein CASSDIGERGPRNEQYF.

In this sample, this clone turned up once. The chain's CDR3 is CASSVAGGDEQYF. The CDR3 DNA is TGTGCCAGCAGTGTAGCAGGGGGCGACGAGCAGTACTTC. The genes are TRBV25-1 and TRBJ2-7; 8 bases match TRBD1. The trim removed 4 bases at V and 5 bases at J, leaving 4 bases unmatched. The CDR3 length is 13 residues. CDR1 is MGHDK, CDR2 SYGVNS, per germline.

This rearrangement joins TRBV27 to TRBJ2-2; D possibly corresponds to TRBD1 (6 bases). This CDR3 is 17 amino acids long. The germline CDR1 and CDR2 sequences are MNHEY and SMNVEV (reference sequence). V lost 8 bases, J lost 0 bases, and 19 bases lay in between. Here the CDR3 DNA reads TGTGCCAGCTCAATCTCCATCAACAGGGCGAACACCGGGGAGCTGTTTTTT. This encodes CASSISINRANTGELFF.

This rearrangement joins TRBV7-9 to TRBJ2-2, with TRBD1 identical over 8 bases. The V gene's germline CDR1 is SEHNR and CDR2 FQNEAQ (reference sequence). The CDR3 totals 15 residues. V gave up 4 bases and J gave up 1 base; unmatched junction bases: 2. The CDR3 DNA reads TGTGCCAGCAGCTCGGGACAGGAGAACACCGGGGAGCTGTTTTTT. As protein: CASSSGQENTGELFF.